These 13 T cell receptor beta chains were sequenced from one sample in a study of blood T cell repertoires in COVID-19. The data were produced by immunoSEQ multiplex PCR, yet TCRdb's version contains in-frame clones alone and is incomplete. The sample lists just under 70,000 clones, approximately 90% occurring once. The sample comprised peripheral blood. These receptor sequences come from a man aged 25-45 years with acute or convalescent COVID-19.

V usage is TRBV5-8 and J usage is TRBJ2-3, with D possibly matching TRBD1 (6 bases). Germline V gives CDR1 SGHTS, CDR2 YDEGEE. The CDR3 has 16 residues. V was cut by 8 bases and J by 0 bases, with 19 bases left in between. The CDR3 DNA follows: TGTGCCAGAACGGACAGAGGACAGACTAGCACAGATACGCAGTATTTT. Protein product: CARTDRGQTSTDTQYF.

The chain combines TRBV28 with TRBJ2-7, with D perhaps matching TRBD1 (5 bases). Germline CDR1 MDHEN, CDR2 SYDVKM. Between the trimmed V and J ends, which lost 3 bases and 5 bases, there was a span of 11 bases. The CDR3 runs 13 residues. As DNA, the CDR3 is TGTGCCAGCAGTTTGTGGCAGGGAAACGAGCAGTACTTC. Protein product: CASSLWQGNEQYF.

The chain links TRBV11-2 to TRBJ1-1; the D gene is possibly TRBD1 (6 bases). Per germline, CDR1 SGHAT and CDR2 FQNNGV. The CDR3 contains 13 residues. The ends were cut back, 4 bases at V and 8 bases at J, with 14 bases in the middle. CDR3 nucleotide sequence: TGTGCCAGCAGCTCAGACGGACAGCGAGAAGCTTTCTTT. Translating gives CASSSDGQREAFF.

The chain combines TRBV10-2 with TRBJ2-7; a possible D gene is TRBD2 (6 bases). Trimming took 0 bases from V and 11 from J, leaving 14 bases between them. Germline lookup yields CDR1 WSHSY and CDR2 SAAADI. This CDR3 comprises 13 residues. The chain's CDR3 is CASSESEGTQEYF. Here the CDR3 DNA reads TGCGCCAGCAGTGAGTCCGAGGGGACTCAGGAGTACTTC.

The chain uses TRBV5-1 and TRBJ2-2, with 10 bases matching TRBD2. The CDR3 runs to 16 residues. Germline V gives CDR1 SGHRS, CDR2 YFSETQ. Trimming cost V 5 bases and J 1 base; bases outside gene matches: 5. The DNA of the CDR3 is TGCGCCAGCAGAAATAGCGGGAGGAAGAACACCGGGGAGCTGTTTTTT. Translation: CASRNSGRKNTGELFF.

The sample holds one count of this clone. The rearrangement links TRBV7-9 to TRBJ2-2; maybe TRBD2 (5 bases). Germline CDR1 is SEHNR and CDR2 is FQNEAQ (reference sequence). CDR3 size: 13 residues. Trimming shortened V by 5 bases and J by 8 bases, and 12 bases separated the two germline ends. CDR3 protein: CASSAGRSGELFF. CDR3 coding DNA: TGTGCCAGCAGCGCGGGCAGATCGGGGGAGCTGTTTTTT.

CDR3: CATSSLAGGPDTQYF. The CDR3 bases are TGTGCCACCAGCAGTCTAGCGGGAGGGCCAGATACGCAGTATTTT. The J gene is TRBJ2-3, the V gene TRBV15, with 12 bases that match TRBD2. Germline-derived CDR1 and CDR2 are LNHNV and YYDKDF (reference sequence). Losses at the gene ends were 3 bases for V and 4 bases for J; bases not matched to a gene: 2. The CDR3 loop spans 15 amino acids.

The J gene is TRBJ2-7, the V gene TRBV30; possibly TRBD2 for D (6 bases). V gave up 3 bases and J gave up 2 bases, with 14 bases separating them. This CDR3 comprises 14 residues. Germline-derived CDR1 and CDR2 are GTSNPN and SVGIG (reference sequence). DNA for the CDR3: TGTGCCTGGAGGATGCGGACTAATACCTACGAGCAGTACTTC. It yields the protein CAWRMRTNTYEQYF.

V and J are TRBV9 and TRBJ2-7; D remains ambiguous. CDR3 size: 13 residues. Trimming took off 0 bases at V and 2 bases at J, with 6 bases between the two ends. Germline CDR1 and CDR2: SGDLS and YYNGEE. The CDR3: CASSVAGAYEQYF. The CDR3 nucleotides read TGTGCCAGCAGCGTAGCTGGAGCCTACGAGCAGTACTTC.

Turning to this clone: A read error may account for a junction end that differs from germline. The chain combines TRBV3-1 (or the pseudogene TRBV3-2) with TRBJ2-7; 8 bases match TRBD2. CDR1 is LGHDT, CDR2 YNNKEL, per germline (reference sequence). The CDR3 is made up of 13 amino acids. The CDR3 DNA is TGTGCCAGCAGCCAAGCGGGGGGGGAGGGCGTCCACTTC. Translated: CASSQAGGEGVHF.

The CDR3 loop reads CASSRGTDRSRREKLFF. Written as DNA, the CDR3 is TGTGCCAGCAGCCGCGGGACCGACAGAAGCCGGAGAGAAAAACTGTTTTTT. The chain links TRBV5-4 to TRBJ1-4; a possible D gene is TRBD1 (5 bases). With 4 bases removed from V and 8 bases from J, the gap between germline ends came to 24 bases. Germline CDR1 is SGHNT and CDR2 is YYREEE (reference sequence). This CDR3 is built from 17 residues.

This chain joins TRBV28 and TRBJ1-5; D gene unclear. This CDR3 comprises 14 residues. With 2 bases removed from V and 4 bases from J, the gap between germline ends came to 9 bases. The V gene's germline CDR1 is MDHEN and CDR2 SYDVKM. Here the CDR3 reads CASSLRSANQPQHF. The CDR3 DNA is TGTGCCAGCAGTTTACGGTCTGCTAATCAGCCCCAGCATTTT.

The genes are TRBV5-1 and TRBJ1-2, with D possibly matching TRBD1 (6 bases). V lost 4 bases to trimming and J lost 6 bases, with 19 bases between them. Germline loops: CDR1 SGHRS, CDR2 YFSETQ. The CDR3 is 15 residues long. For the CDR3, the DNA is TGCGCCAGCAGCCAACAACCCACAGGGTACGATGGCTACACCTTC. Translated: CASSQQPTGYDGYTF.